This is a list of T cell receptor beta chains from one sample in a study of blood T cell repertoires in COVID-19. Repertoires were generated with immunoSEQ multiplex PCR, while TCRdb's copy carries only in-frame clones and drops some. Of 250,000 or so clones in the sample, around nine tenths were seen once. The sequenced material came from PBMCs or T cells enriched from blood (not recorded which). All receptors come from a middle-aged woman who had been exposed to COVID-19. CDR3s include the opening cysteine and the closing phenylalanine or tryptophan. The order of the fields is clone size, D gene, V gene, J gene, CDR3 protein, CDR3 DNA. A D gene is named only where the DNA matches it firmly. For some rows the clone size is stated as once, few or many, or as a class when expanded; others skip it.

>once|.|TRBV19|TRBJ1-4
CATRQLSATNEKLFF
TGTGCCACCAGACAACTTTCCGCAACTAATGAAAAACTGTTTTTT
>.|.|TRBV6-5|TRBJ2-1
CASSYSRGEGGNEQFF
TGTGCCAGCAGTTACTCGAGGGGGGAGGGCGGCAATGAGCAGTTCTTC
>.|.|TRBV18|TRBJ1-3
CASSATGTLGNTIYF
TGTGCCAGCTCAGCGACGGGGACACTGGGAAACACCATATATTTT
>.|TRBD2|TRBV27|TRBJ2-3
CASSSYFPGGRLSTDTQYF
TGTGCCAGCAGTTCCTATTTCCCGGGGGGGCGATTGTCCACAGATACGCAGTATTTT
>once|.|TRBV12-3/TRBV12-4|TRBJ2-1
CASCTGWDEQFF
TGTGCCAGCTGTACAGGGTGGGATGAGCAGTTCTTC
>.|TRBD1|TRBV12-5|TRBJ2-1
CASGVVRGDRGARPYNEQFF
TGTGCTAGTGGTGTCGTCCGCGGGGACAGGGGGGCAAGGCCTTACAATGAGCAGTTCTTC
>few|TRBD2|TRBV5-4|TRBJ2-5
CASSLGLALETQYF
TGTGCCAGCAGCCTGGGACTAGCCTTAGAGACCCAGTACTTC
>.|TRBD2|TRBV7-2|TRBJ2-7
CASSLSLAGASYEQYF
TGTGCCAGCAGCTTATCACTAGCGGGGGCCTCCTACGAGCAGTACTTC
>.|.|TRBV7-4|TRBJ1-3
CASSLTSGHKLIGNTIYF
TGTGCCAGCAGCTTAACCTCGGGACACAAATTGATTGGAAACACCATATATTTT
>once|.|TRBV7-9|TRBJ1-2
CASSTRQSIPNDYGYTF
TGTGCCAGCAGCACAAGACAGTCAATTCCGAATGACTATGGCTACACCTTC
>.|TRBD2|TRBV12-3/TRBV12-4|TRBJ2-7
CAAGTSGSHEQYF
TGTGCAGCAGGGACTAGCGGATCCCACGAGCAGTACTTC
>.|.|TRBV6-5|TRBJ1-3
CASSYSRETGNTIYF
TGTGCCAGCAGTTACTCTCGGGAGACTGGAAACACCATATATTTT
>.|.|TRBV6-1|TRBJ2-7
CASSEGSTNSYEQYF
TGTGCCAGCAGTGAGGGTTCTACTAACTCCTACGAGCAGTACTTC
>.|TRBD2|TRBV3-1/TRBV3-2|TRBJ2-3
CASSLRGGADTQYF
TGTGCCAGCAGCCTCCGGGGAGGGGCAGATACGCAGTATTTT
>.|TRBD2|TRBV6-2/TRBV6-3|TRBJ2-3
CASSAWTSGAPQYF
TGTGCCAGCAGTGCCTGGACTAGCGGGGCCCCGCAGTATTTT
>.|.|TRBV12-3/TRBV12-4|TRBJ2-1
CASSLGGSKQFF
TGTGCCAGCAGTTTAGGAGGCAGTAAGCAGTTCTTC
>.|.|TRBV10-3|TRBJ2-7
CATQGFYEQYF
TGTGCCACTCAGGGATTCTACGAGCAGTACTTC
>.|TRBD2|TRBV7-2|TRBJ2-1
CASSFRGGNRNEQFF
TGTGCCAGCAGCTTCCGGGGGGGGAATAGAAATGAGCAGTTCTTC
>.|TRBD1|TRBV15|TRBJ2-7
CATSRRQGAPRNDEQYF
TGTGCCACCAGCAGACGACAGGGTGCCCCCCGTAACGACGAGCAGTACTTC
>.|.|TRBV11-2|TRBJ1-1
CASSPDGGTMNTEAFF
TGTGCCAGCAGCCCGGACGGTGGGACTATGAACACTGAAGCTTTCTTT
>.|.|TRBV30|TRBJ1-3
CAWSPGSGNTIYF
TGTGCCTGGAGCCCAGGGTCTGGAAACACCATATATTTT
>.|.|TRBV3-1/TRBV3-2|TRBJ2-7
CASSQEGGHEQYF
TGTGCCAGCAGCCAAGAGGGGGGTCACGAGCAGTACTTC
>.|.|TRBV4-2|TRBJ1-4
CASSPGEKLFF
TGTGCCAGCAGCCCGGGGGAAAAACTGTTTTTT
>.|TRBD1|TRBV10-3|TRBJ1-2
CAISPGQGSYGYTF
TGTGCCATCAGTCCCGGACAGGGATCCTATGGCTACACCTTC
>.|TRBD1|TRBV28|TRBJ1-5
CASSLGDRVNQPQHF
TGTGCCAGCAGTTTGGGGGACAGGGTAAATCAGCCCCAGCATTTT
>.|TRBD1|TRBV19|TRBJ1-5
CASSNRDRGQVQPQHF
TGTGCCAGTAGTAATCGGGACAGGGGGCAGGTTCAGCCCCAGCATTTT
>.|TRBD2|TRBV23-1|TRBJ2-2
CASSHGEVLAGGNTGELFF
TGCGCCAGCAGTCATGGGGAGGTACTAGCGGGAGGGAACACCGGGGAGCTGTTTTTT
>.|.|TRBV28|TRBJ1-2
CASSSGGRRGYTF
TGTGCCAGCAGTTCCGGGGGACGACGTGGCTACACCTTC
>few|TRBD2|TRBV6-5|TRBJ2-1
CASFSGRVNNEQFF
TGTGCCAGCTTCAGCGGGAGGGTCAACAATGAGCAGTTCTTC
>.|.|TRBV9|TRBJ1-1
CASSPRGGSAEAFF
TGTGCCAGCAGCCCAAGGGGGGGGTCGGCTGAAGCTTTCTTT
>.|TRBD2|TRBV6-5|TRBJ2-5
CASSSLPSGSQETQYF
TGTGCCAGCAGTTCCTTACCTAGCGGATCACAAGAGACCCAGTACTTC
>.|.|TRBV9|TRBJ2-2
CASSVVGGEGTGELFF
TGTGCCAGCAGCGTAGTTGGGGGCGAGGGAACCGGGGAGCTGTTTTTT
>.|TRBD2|TRBV5-1|TRBJ2-7
CASSLGEGIEQYF
TGCGCCAGCAGCTTGGGGGAGGGAATAGAGCAGTACTTC
>once|TRBD1|TRBV30|TRBJ1-1
CAWSVGIQGVTEAFF
TGTGCCTGGAGTGTAGGCATTCAGGGGGTAACTGAAGCTTTCTTT
>.|TRBD1|TRBV19|TRBJ1-2
CASNGQAEGGYTF
TGTGCCAGTAATGGACAGGCGGAGGGTGGCTACACCTTC
>.|TRBD2|TRBV14|TRBJ2-3
CASSQVRTSGGTDTQYF
TGTGCCAGCAGCCAAGTGAGGACTAGCGGGGGCACAGATACGCAGTATTTT
>.|TRBD2|TRBV5-1|TRBJ2-3
CASSSTSGASTDTQYF
TGCGCCAGCAGCTCAACTAGCGGGGCTAGCACAGATACGCAGTATTTT
>.|TRBD1|TRBV2|TRBJ2-5
CASSQLTTTGQGVTQYF
TGTGCCAGCTCACAGCTCACCACGACGGGACAGGGAGTGACCCAGTACTTC
>.|.|TRBV19|TRBJ2-4
CASSMRTETYKNIQYF
TGTGCCAGTAGTATGAGGACAGAGACTTACAAAAACATTCAGTACTTC
>.|.|TRBV28|TRBJ1-4
CASTRSQGAFGKLFF
TGTGCCAGCACCCGAAGTCAGGGCGCCTTCGGAAAACTGTTTTTT
>.|.|TRBV4-1|TRBJ1-2
CASSQDLIGRRLVYYGYTF
TGCGCCAGCAGCCAAGATCTGATTGGGCGGAGGTTGGTTTACTATGGCTACACCTTC
>.|.|TRBV5-1|TRBJ2-1
CASSSWAGTRPYNEQFF
TGTGCCAGCAGCTCATGGGCCGGGACAAGGCCCTACAATGAGCAGTTCTTC
>.|.|TRBV7-2|TRBJ1-4
CASSLGGTRTEKLFF
TGTGCCAGCAGCTTGGGGGGGACACGAACCGAAAAACTGTTTTTT
>.|TRBD1|TRBV19|TRBJ1-6
CASSIQTGGSSPLHF
TGTGCCAGTAGTATTCAAACAGGGGGATCTTCACCCCTCCACTTT
>.|.|TRBV4-1|TRBJ1-6
CASKFEGVNSPLHF
TGCGCCAGCAAGTTCGAGGGGGTGAATTCACCCCTCCACTTT
>few|.|TRBV12-3/TRBV12-4|TRBJ1-2
CASSSRGGYTF
TGTGCCAGCAGTTCGAGAGGGGGCTACACCTTC
>few|.|TRBV4-2|TRBJ1-5
CASSQEVVTATSNQPQHF
TGTGCCAGCAGCCAAGAGGTCGTGACAGCTACTAGCAATCAGCCCCAGCATTTT
>.|.|TRBV9|TRBJ1-2
CASSVDGGAFNYGYTF
TGTGCCAGCAGCGTAGACGGAGGGGCCTTTAACTATGGCTACACCTTC
>.|.|TRBV19|TRBJ1-1
CASSISGRRAFF
TGTGCCAGTAGTATAAGTGGGAGAAGGGCTTTCTTT
>.|TRBD1|TRBV2|TRBJ2-7
CASSVQGFDEQYF
TGTGCCAGCAGTGTACAGGGGTTCGACGAGCAGTACTTC
>.|.|TRBV7-9|TRBJ1-1
CASRGTGSGTEAFF
TGTGCCAGCAGGGGAACAGGGTCAGGCACTGAAGCTTTCTTT
>.|TRBD1|TRBV2|TRBJ2-7
CATRTGLSYEQYF
TGTGCCACCCGGACAGGGCTTAGCTACGAGCAGTACTTC
>.|.|TRBV29-1|TRBJ2-2
CSVDFELAGELFF
TGCAGCGTTGATTTTGAACTAGCCGGGGAGCTGTTTTTT
>.|TRBD1|TRBV7-9|TRBJ2-1
CASSFLQGGYTEQFF
TGTGCCAGCAGCTTCCTACAGGGGGGTTACACTGAGCAGTTCTTC